One and the same sample provided the 8 T cell receptor beta chains below, sequenced in a study of blood T cell repertoires in COVID-19. The data were produced by immunoSEQ multiplex PCR, yet TCRdb's version contains in-frame clones alone and is incomplete. Altogether more than 200,000 clones are present, about 88% being singletons, with the ten largest covering roughly 1.8%. Material for sequencing was peripheral blood. The origin of the receptors is a man aged 30 to 39 with active or convalescent COVID-19.

The CDR3 here is CASREWEKNTGELFF. The CDR3 bases are TGTGCCAGCAGGGAATGGGAGAAAAACACCGGGGAGCTGTTTTTT. The chain uses TRBV7-9 and TRBJ2-2, with D possibly matching TRBD2 (5 bases). The CDR3 covers 15 residues. V was clipped by 6 bases and J by 2 bases, with 13 bases between them. Looked up from germline, CDR1 is SEHNR and CDR2 is FQNEAQ (reference sequence). Filled out from reference TRBV7-9 and TRBJ2-2, the complete variable domain reads DTGVSQNPRHKITKRGQNVTFRCDPISEHNRLYWYRQTLGQGPEFLTYFQNEAQLEKSRLLSDRFSAERPKGSFSTLEIQRTEQGDSAMYLCASREWEKNTGELFFGEGSRLTVL.

This chain joins TRBV30 and TRBJ1-6, with a weak D call TRBD1 (5 bases). V was cut by 3 bases and J by 9 bases, with 18 bases left in between. In germline, CDR1 is GTSNPN, CDR2 SVGIG (reference sequence). The CDR3 length is 15 residues. CDR3 sequence: CAWRGPGRGSSPLHF. CDR3 nucleotide sequence: TGTGCCTGGAGGGGCCCTGGGAGGGGAAGTTCACCCCTCCACTTT.

V and J are TRBV15 and TRBJ1-4, with D possibly TRBD1 on 5 matching bases. The V gene lost 1 base and the J gene lost 8 bases, with 11 bases spanning the gap. CDR1 LNHNV and CDR2 YYDKDF come from the germline V gene (reference sequence). The CDR3 contains 14 residues. The CDR3 nucleotides are TGTGCCACCAGCAGAGTGGGGGGGTGGGAAAAACTGTTTTTT. It encodes CATSRVGGWEKLFF. Complete variable domain (other parts from reference TRBV15 and TRBJ1-4): DAMVIQNPRYQVTQFGKPVTLSCSQTLNHNVMYWYQQKSSQAPKLLFHYYDKDFNNEADTPDNFQSRRPNTSFCFLDIRSPGLGDTAMYLCATSRVGGWEKLFFGSGTQLSVL.

The CDR3 DNA is TGTGCCAGCTCACCCCCCCTAGGAGATGGCAATGAGCAGTTCTTC. Its protein is CASSPPLGDGNEQFF. The gene calls are TRBV18 and TRBJ2-1; D not certain. CDR1 and CDR2 (germline): KGHSH, LQKENI. V gave up 3 bases and J gave up 6 bases, with 15 bases separating them. The CDR3 runs 15 residues.

The J gene is TRBJ2-1, the V gene TRBV3-1 (or the pseudogene TRBV3-2); 13 nucleotides match TRBD2. CDR3 length: 18 amino acids. The ends lost 0 bases at V and 5 bases at J; junction bases unmatched: 7. Germline lookup yields CDR1 LGHDT and CDR2 YNNKEL (reference sequence). The CDR3 DNA is TGTGCCAGCAGCCAAGACCACTCGGGACTAGCGGGAAACAATGAGCAGTTCTTC. Protein product: CASSQDHSGLAGNNEQFF.

This chain connects TRBV25-1 to TRBJ2-2; D ambiguous. The germline gives CDR1 MGHDK, CDR2 SYGVNS. The CDR3 totals 13 residues. CDR3 bases: TGTGCTTTTCATCCTGGCAACACCGGGGAGCTGTTTTTT. It codes for CAFHPGNTGELFF.

The table lists this clone with a few counts. J is TRBJ1-6 and V is TRBV4-1, with TRBD1 matching 8 bases. Trimming at V came to 2 bases and at J to 7 bases, leaving 4 bases not matched to a gene. Germline CDR1 is MGHRA and CDR2 is YSYEKL. The CDR3 covers 15 residues. The CDR3 coding sequence is TGCGCCAGCAGCCAAATGGGACAGGAGAATTCACCCCTCCACTTT. It translates to CASSQMGQENSPLHF.

V is TRBV18 and J is TRBJ1-4, with D unclear. Trimming left V 6 bases short and J 4 bases short, with 9 bases between. The CDR3 loop spans 13 amino acids. Germline V gene sequence: CDR1 KGHSH, CDR2 LQKENI. CDR3 sequence reads: CASSLQLNEKLFF. In nucleotides, the CDR3 is TGTGCCAGCTCCCTACAGCTTAATGAAAAACTGTTTTTT.